What follows are 27 T cell receptor beta chains derived from one specimen sequenced in a study of CD8+CD57+ T cells in acquired aplastic anemia. The study profiled TCR beta VDJ and CDR3 using genomic DNA as template. MiXCR, applied by TCRdb to the reads, yields one record per CDR3 protein. The sample comprises roughly 180,000 distinct CDR3 sequences, 55% to 65% of which are singletons, and about 42% rests with the top ten. Only patients with CD8+CD57+ cell expansion on flow cytometry were chosen for sequencing. The sample consisted of sorted CD4+, CD8+, or CD8+CD57+ T cells (not recorded which) from PBMCs. The receptors were sampled from a human donor with aplastic anemia.

A few counts support this clonotype. The chain has TRBV20-1 and TRBJ2-5; no reliable D call. From germline, CDR1 is DFQATT and CDR2 SNEGSKA (reference sequence). V was trimmed by 0 bases and J by 1 base, leaving 9 bases between them. This CDR3 is 14 amino acids long. CDR3: CSARDGTAQETQYF. The CDR3 region has the DNA TGCAGTGCTAGAGATGGTACAGCCCAAGAGACCCAGTACTTC.

This clonotype was seen only a few times. Possible read error: a much larger clone is one base away. The chain links TRBV20-1 to TRBJ1-2; D is perhaps TRBD1 (5 bases). CDR1 and CDR2 (germline): DFQATT, SNEGSKA (reference sequence). CDR3 length equals 14 residues. CDR3 amino acids: CGASPAPEGYGYTF. The CDR3 nucleotides are TGCGGTGCTAGTCCTGCTCCGGAGGGGTATGGCTACACCTTC.

V usage is TRBV14 and J usage is TRBJ2-7; perhaps D is TRBD1 or TRBD2 (5 bases each). From germline, CDR1 is SGHDN and CDR2 FVKESK. The CDR3 is 14 amino acids. V dropped 4 bases and J dropped 6 bases, with 16 bases sitting between them. The CDR3 protein is CASSPRGVRGEQYF. Here the CDR3 DNA reads TGTGCCAGCAGCCCAAGAGGGGTTAGGGGCGAGCAGTACTTC.

This clonotype was detected ten times or more. The chain carries TRBV27 and TRBJ2-5; D uncertain. The ends were cut back, 4 bases at V and 4 bases at J, with 10 bases in the middle. The germline gives CDR1 MNHEY, CDR2 SMNVEV (reference sequence). The CDR3 length is 13 residues. The DNA for the CDR3 is TGTGCCAGCAGTTCAGAAGCGAGAGAGACCCAGTACTTC. This translates into CASSSEARETQYF.

This clonotype was recorded at least ten times. This chain uses TRBV9 with TRBJ2-2; 8 bases fit TRBD1. V trimming: 4 bases; J trimming: 5 bases; junction bases outside the gene matches: 7. The CDR3 is made up of 15 amino acids. The germline gives CDR1 SGDLS, CDR2 YYNGEE. CDR3 sequence (DNA): TGTGCCAGCAGCCCTCCTGACAGGGGAACCGGGGAGCTGTTTTTT. It codes for CASSPPDRGTGELFF.

This chain uses TRBV2 with TRBJ2-1; D is tentatively TRBD1 or TRBD2 (5 bases each). V was trimmed by 4 bases and J by 2 bases, leaving 12 bases between them. Germline CDR1 reads SNHLY; CDR2 reads FYNNEI. This CDR3 is 15 amino acids long. The chain's CDR3 is CASSVRDATYNEQFF. CDR3 nucleotide sequence: TGTGCCAGCAGTGTGAGGGACGCAACCTACAATGAGCAGTTCTTC.

The genes are TRBV10-2 and TRBJ2-3; no firm D call. CDR3 length equals 15 residues. CDR1 is WSHSY, CDR2 SAAADI, per germline. Trimming pared 4 bases from V and 0 bases from J, leaving 11 bases between. The CDR3 region is CASSGGRGSTDTQYF. The CDR3 nucleotides read TGCGCCAGCAGTGGAGGTAGAGGTAGCACAGATACGCAGTATTTT.

The chain joins TRBV7-2 to TRBJ2-5, with D unclear. Germline assignment: CDR1 SGHTA and CDR2 FQGNSA. The V gene lost 1 base and the J gene lost 0 bases, with 3 bases spanning the gap. The CDR3 has 13 amino acids. CDR3 sequence (DNA): TGTGCCAGCAGCTTAGGACACCAAGAGACCCAGTACTTC. Its protein is CASSLGHQETQYF.

Notes on this clonotype: Given a much more abundant clone one base away, this may be a read error. This chain links TRBV5-1 with TRBJ1-2, with D possibly being TRBD1 (5 bases). CDR1 and CDR2 from the germline V gene are SGHRS and YFSETQ. CDR3 length equals 14 residues. DNA of the CDR3: TGCGCCCGCAGCCAAGGGTGGGGGAACTATGGCTACACCTTC. It is translated as CARSQGWGNYGYTF. Full variable domain (rest looked up from reference TRBV5-1 and TRBJ1-2): KAGVTQTPRYLIKTRGQQVTLSCSPISGHRSVSWYQQTPGQGLQFLFEYFSETQRNKGNFPGRFSGRQFSNSRSEMNVSTLELGDSALYLCARSQGWGNYGYTFGSGTRLTVV.

This clonotype came up many times. The chain joins TRBV7-6 to TRBJ1-1; 8 bases are shared with TRBD1. V lost 8 bases to trimming and J lost 1 base; unmatched junction nucleotides: 3. The CDR3 sequence is 13 residues long. Per the germline V gene, CDR1 is SGHVS and CDR2 is FNYEAQ. In DNA form, the CDR3 reads TGTGCCAGCTCGGACAGGGAGAACACTGAAGCTTTCTTT. Its translation is CASSDRENTEAFF. Drawing the rest from reference TRBV7-6 and TRBJ1-1, the complete variable domain is GAGVSQSPRYKVTKRGQDVALRCDPISGHVSLYWYRQALGQGPEFLTYFNYEAQQDKSGLPNDRFSAERPEGSISTLTIQRTEQRDSAMYRCASSDRENTEAFFGQGTRLTVV.

The rearrangement uses TRBV5-8 and TRBJ2-7; TRBD2 might be the D (6 bases). The CDR3 extends over 13 amino acids. Germline assignment: CDR1 SGHTS and CDR2 YDEGEE. Trimming pared 2 bases from V and 5 bases from J, leaving 11 bases between. CDR3 amino acids: CASSFWGGDEQYF. The CDR3 region has the DNA TGTGCCAGCAGCTTTTGGGGAGGAGACGAGCAGTACTTC. Full variable domain (missing parts from reference TRBV5-8 and TRBJ2-7): EAGVTQSPTHLIKTRGQQATLRCSPISGHTSVYWYQQALGLGLQFLLWYDEGEERNRGNFPPRFSGRQFPNYSSELNVNALELEDSALYLCASSFWGGDEQYFGPGTRLTVT.

J is TRBJ1-1 and V is TRBV4-2; a weak D match, TRBD1 (5 bases). Looked up from germline, CDR1 is LGHNA and CDR2 is YNFKEQ. Trimming removed 0 bases at V and 4 bases at J, with 12 bases between. The CDR3 length is 15 residues. The CDR3 DNA sequence: TGTGCCAGCAGCCAAGAAGTCGGGGGGACCACTGAAGCTTTCTTT. It specifies CASSQEVGGTTEAFF.

Details on this clonotype: An end of the junction does not agree with germline; a read error may underlie this. The chain joins TRBV10-2 to TRBJ1-2, with D unresolved. The germline CDR1 and CDR2 sequences are WSHSY and SAAADI. The CDR3 spans 12 residues. The CDR3 loop reads CASSEGYYGYTF. The CDR3 DNA reads TGCGCCAGCAGTGAGGGGTACTACGGCTACACCTTC.

V and J are TRBV15 and TRBJ1-1; D remains ambiguous. The germline CDR1 and CDR2 sequences are LNHNV and YYDKDF (reference sequence). This CDR3 contains 15 residues. Trimming took off 0 bases at V and 2 bases at J, with 10 bases between the two ends. CDR3 coding DNA: TGTGCCACCAGCAGAGATTGGGGTCCAAACACTGAAGCTTTCTTT. As protein: CATSRDWGPNTEAFF.

V is TRBV2 and J is TRBJ2-7, with TRBD2 identical over 7 bases. J lost 0 bases, V lost 7 bases, and 9 bases had no gene match. This CDR3 has 15 residues. CDR1 is SNHLY, CDR2 FYNNEI, per germline. CDR3 in DNA: TGTGCCAGCACCGGAAGTGGCGGGAGCTCCTACGAGCAGTACTTC. Its protein product is CASTGSGGSSYEQYF.

The chain employs TRBV25-1 and TRBJ1-3, with D maybe TRBD1 (5 bases). The CDR3 sequence is 15 residues long. Trimming left V 2 bases short and J 2 bases short, with 10 bases between. Looked up from germline, CDR1 is MGHDK and CDR2 is SYGVNS. CDR3 in amino acids: CASSEQGGTGNTIYF. As DNA, the CDR3 is TGTGCCAGCAGTGAACAGGGTGGGACTGGAAACACCATATATTTT.

The chain uses TRBV20-1 and TRBJ1-5; maybe TRBD1 (6 bases). The CDR3 runs 14 residues. V lost 0 bases and J lost 6, with 12 bases in between. Germline lookup yields CDR1 DFQATT and CDR2 SNEGSKA (reference sequence). In DNA, the CDR3 is TGCAGTGCTAGAGAGGCAGGGGTTGGTCAGCCCCAGCATTTT. This codes for CSAREAGVGQPQHF.

The chain links TRBV29-1 to TRBJ1-1; a weak D match, TRBD1 (6 bases). The germline V and J ends were trimmed by 4 bases and 12 bases, with 12 bases remaining between them. The CDR3 runs to 10 residues. Germline V gene data show CDR1 as SQVTM and CDR2 as ANQGSEA. This chain's CDR3 is CSVAWGRTFF. DNA for the CDR3: TGCAGCGTTGCGTGGGGGCGAACTTTCTTT.

This clonotype was seen many times. The chain couples TRBV5-5 to TRBJ1-5; TRBD1 agrees at 8 bases. CDR1 and CDR2 (germline): SGHKS, YYEKEE (reference sequence). The CDR3 has 15 residues. The V gene end was trimmed by 5 bases and the J gene end by 3 bases; junction bases not matched to a gene: 7. The CDR3 region has the DNA TGTGCCAGCAGGCCGACAGGGGTGTCCAATCAGCCCCAGCATTTT. Translated, it gives CASRPTGVSNQPQHF.

The chain couples TRBV5-1 to TRBJ2-7; TRBD1 might be the D (6 bases). CDR3 size: 15 residues. Looked up from germline, CDR1 is SGHRS and CDR2 is YFSETQ. Deletions cut 0 bases from V and 1 base from J, with 11 bases between. The CDR3 here is CASSLAQGTSYEQYF. The CDR3 bases are TGCGCCAGCAGCTTGGCCCAGGGGACGTCCTACGAGCAGTACTTC.

This chain connects TRBV6-1 to TRBJ1-4; 7 bases are shared with TRBD1. The CDR3 covers 16 residues. Germline values: CDR1 MNHNS, CDR2 SASEGT. V dropped 7 bases and J dropped 3; count of bases not matched to a gene: 11. The DNA for the CDR3 is TGTGCCAGCATTTTCAGTCCGGGACAGCCTAATGAAAAACTGTTTTTT. As protein: CASIFSPGQPNEKLFF.

The CDR3 bases are TGTGCCACCAGCAGAGATTTCGCGCCAGATCGCCACGAGCAGTACTTC. Amino acid sequence: CATSRDFAPDRHEQYF. The chain combines TRBV15 with TRBJ2-7; D unclear. The CDR3 sequence is 16 residues long. CDR1 is LNHNV and CDR2 is YYDKDF in the germline V gene (reference sequence). Trimming removed 0 bases from V and 5 bases from J, with 17 bases in between.

This chain connects TRBV5-8 to TRBJ2-6; TRBD1 might be the D (5 bases). CDR3 size: 15 residues. Germline V gives CDR1 SGHTS, CDR2 YDEGEE. V was pared by 3 bases and J by 6 bases, with 13 bases between. The CDR3 loop reads CASSSEIGQANVLTF. The CDR3 bases are TGTGCCAGCAGCTCCGAAATAGGACAGGCCAACGTCCTGACTTTC.

The chain carries TRBV12-3 or TRBV12-4 and TRBJ2-3; 8 nucleotides line up with TRBD2. V was clipped by 7 bases and J by 5 bases; unmatched bases: 2. This CDR3 comprises 12 residues. The CDR3 loop is CASMGLVDTQYF. The CDR3 DNA sequence: TGTGCCAGCATGGGACTAGTAGATACGCAGTATTTT.

For this clonotype: No conserved phenylalanine or tryptophan is present at the end of the CDR3, so a read error is the likely explanation. No DNA is shown, since the ends of the CDR3 on it are uncertain; the CDR3 is the one TCRdb lists. The chain links TRBV20-1 to TRBJ2-7; the D segment call TRBD2 is taken from the table without a DNA check. The CDR3 spans 8 amino acids, including both terminal residues. Germline V CDR1 and CDR2: DFQATT, SNEGSKA (reference sequence). CDR3 sequence reads: CSALGLLA.

This clonotype was seen many times. The V and J genes are TRBV19 and TRBJ1-1; tentative D call: TRBD1 (5 bases). CDR3 size: 17 residues. V gave up 1 base and J gave up 1 base, with 16 bases separating them. Germline V lookup: CDR1 LNHDA, CDR2 SQIVND (reference sequence). The CDR3 bases are TGTGCCAGTAGTATAGGAAGGGGATCCGTGGCGAACACTGAAGCTTTCTTT. It encodes CASSIGRGSVANTEAFF.

The chain recombines TRBV5-1 with TRBJ2-3; D is undetermined. CDR1 and CDR2 from the germline V gene are SGHRS and YFSETQ. V was pared by 5 bases and J by 2 bases, with 12 bases between. The CDR3 totals 14 residues. In nucleotides, the CDR3 is TGCGCCAGCAGGGGTGCGTTACACACAGATACGCAGTATTTT. Its translation: CASRGALHTDTQYF.